This is a list of T cell receptor beta chains from one sample in a study of T cells after posttransplantation cyclophosphamide. Clones were read by immunoSEQ multiplex PCR, and TCRdb kept only the in-frame ones, dropping some. This set yields over 35,000 clones and no singletons; the top ten hold 2% to 3%. Sample: PBMCs. The source of these receptors is a man aged 50 to 60 in good health, CMV-negative, and a related stem cell transplant donor. Each CDR3 is given with its conserved first and last residue. A D gene is named only where the DNA matches it firmly. Clone size appears in some rows only: once, few, many, or a class for an expanded clone.

size: few; J: TRBJ2-7; V: TRBV12-5; D: -; length: 15; CDR3: CASGLALPSGYEQYF; DNA: TGTGCTAGTGGTTTGGCCCTCCCCTCGGGGTACGAGCAGTACTTC
size: many; J: TRBJ2-1; V: TRBV7-7; D: TRBD2; length: 14; CDR3: CASSPWGGYNEQFF; DNA: TGTGCTAGCAGCCCCTGGGGGGGCTACAATGAGCAGTTCTTC
size: many; J: TRBJ2-5; V: TRBV5-4; D: -; length: 14; CDR3: CASSFLTTDETQYF; DNA: TGTGCCAGCAGCTTCCTCACTACGGATGAGACCCAGTACTTC
size: -; J: TRBJ2-1; V: TRBV11-2; D: TRBD2; length: 17; CDR3: CASRPIRGLAGPNEQFF; DNA: TGTGCCAGCAGGCCCATAAGGGGACTAGCGGGACCCAATGAGCAGTTCTTC
size: many; J: TRBJ1-1; V: TRBV6-5; D: TRBD1; length: 16; CDR3: CASSLGQGSSNTEAFF; DNA: TGTGCCAGCAGTTTGGGACAGGGTAGTTCGAACACTGAAGCTTTCTTT
size: many; J: TRBJ2-5; V: TRBV2; D: TRBD1; length: 13; CDR3: CASIRQGEETQYF; DNA: TGTGCCAGCATTAGACAGGGGGAGGAGACCCAGTACTTC
size: many; J: TRBJ1-6; V: TRBV5-1; D: TRBD1; length: 21; CDR3: CASSLFPRDRGSTWANSPLHF; DNA: TGCGCCAGCAGCTTGTTTCCCCGGGACAGGGGTTCGACTTGGGCAAATTCACCCCTCCACTTT
size: many; J: TRBJ2-7; V: TRBV6-6; D: TRBD1; length: 15; CDR3: CASSYSAGTGYEQYF; DNA: TGTGCCAGCAGTTACTCCGCCGGGACAGGTTACGAGCAGTACTTC
size: many; J: TRBJ2-7; V: TRBV5-1; D: -; length: 13; CDR3: CASSLTASYEQYF; DNA: TGCGCCAGCAGCCTAACAGCATCCTACGAGCAGTACTTC
size: many; J: TRBJ2-5; V: TRBV29-1; D: TRBD1; length: 13; CDR3: CSVHRGDQETQYF; DNA: TGCAGCGTCCACAGGGGGGACCAAGAGACCCAGTACTTC
size: many; J: TRBJ2-7; V: TRBV29-1; D: TRBD2; length: 15; CDR3: CSVASGGAGAYEQYF; DNA: TGCAGCGTTGCAAGCGGGGGGGCGGGGGCCTACGAGCAGTACTTC
size: many; J: TRBJ2-3; V: TRBV18; D: TRBD2; length: 16; CDR3: CASSPGLAGVTDTQYF; DNA: TGTGCCAGCTCACCAGGACTAGCGGGGGTCACAGATACGCAGTATTTT
size: few; J: TRBJ2-1; V: TRBV20-1; D: -; length: 10; CDR3: CSAYDYEQFF; DNA: TGCAGTGCTTACGACTATGAGCAGTTCTTC
size: many; J: TRBJ2-2; V: TRBV27; D: -; length: 13; CDR3: CASSLTNTGELFF; DNA: TGTGCCAGCAGTCTAACGAACACCGGGGAGCTGTTTTTT
size: many; J: TRBJ1-3; V: TRBV5-1; D: TRBD1; length: 14; CDR3: CASTQGAPGNTIYF; DNA: TGCGCCAGCACTCAGGGGGCGCCTGGAAACACCATATATTTT
size: -; J: TRBJ2-1; V: TRBV14; D: -; length: 14; CDR3: CASSQVGGAGEQFF; DNA: TGTGCCAGCAGCCAAGTTGGAGGGGCAGGTGAGCAGTTCTTC
size: many; J: TRBJ1-2; V: TRBV11-2; D: TRBD1; length: 13; CDR3: CASSNRGNYGYTF; DNA: TGTGCCAGCAGCAACAGGGGCAACTATGGCTACACCTTC
size: many; J: TRBJ1-1; V: TRBV9; D: -; length: 13; CDR3: CASQRVGSTEAFF; DNA: TGTGCCAGCCAGCGGGTCGGTAGCACTGAAGCTTTCTTT
size: many; J: TRBJ1-1; V: TRBV27; D: TRBD1; length: 15; CDR3: CASSLRGRLNTEAFF; DNA: TGTGCCAGCAGCCTCAGGGGGCGACTGAACACTGAAGCTTTCTTT
size: many; J: TRBJ1-1; V: TRBV9; D: -; length: 12; CDR3: CASKGENTEAFF; DNA: TGTGCCAGCAAGGGGGAGAACACTGAAGCTTTCTTT
size: many; J: TRBJ2-7; V: TRBV27; D: -; length: 14; CDR3: CASSFLGASYEQYF; DNA: TGTGCCAGCAGTTTCCTGGGAGCTTCCTACGAGCAGTACTTC
size: many; J: TRBJ1-2; V: TRBV10-3; D: -; length: 14; CDR3: CATRDTTGNYGYTF; DNA: TGTGCCACGAGAGACACCACAGGGAACTATGGCTACACCTTC
size: medium-sized; J: TRBJ2-7; V: TRBV11-1; D: TRBD2; length: 13; CDR3: CASSSSGRGEQYF; DNA: TGTGCCAGCAGCTCTAGCGGGAGGGGTGAGCAGTACTTC
size: many; J: TRBJ2-1; V: TRBV5-6; D: -; length: 14; CDR3: CASSLRGNYNEQFF; DNA: TGTGCCAGCAGCTTGCGGGGTAACTACAATGAGCAGTTCTTC
size: many; J: TRBJ1-2; V: TRBV6-5; D: TRBD1; length: 14; CDR3: CASSMTGEDYGYTF; DNA: TGTGCCAGCAGCATGACAGGGGAGGACTATGGCTACACCTTC
size: many; J: TRBJ2-7; V: TRBV27; D: -; length: 13; CDR3: CASSPAGIYEQYF; DNA: TGTGCCAGCAGTCCGGCCGGGATCTACGAGCAGTACTTC
size: many; J: TRBJ2-7; V: TRBV14; D: TRBD1; length: 13; CDR3: CASGRQGVSEQYF; DNA: TGTGCCAGCGGACGACAGGGGGTCTCCGAGCAGTACTTC
size: few; J: TRBJ2-5; V: TRBV7-8; D: TRBD1; length: 15; CDR3: CASSSIGTVQETQYF; DNA: TGTGCCAGCAGCTCCATAGGGACAGTCCAAGAGACCCAGTACTTC
size: many; J: TRBJ1-3; V: TRBV19; D: -; length: 15; CDR3: CASTSRGRSGNTIYF; DNA: TGTGCCAGCACTTCCAGGGGCCGCTCTGGAAACACCATATATTTT
size: many; J: TRBJ1-4; V: TRBV29-1; D: -; length: 14; CDR3: CSVGEFEGGEKLFF; DNA: TGCAGCGTTGGGGAGTTCGAGGGCGGTGAAAAACTGTTTTTT
size: few; J: TRBJ1-2; V: TRBV7-8; D: TRBD1; length: 15; CDR3: CASSSVGGSQRGYTF; DNA: TGTGCCAGCAGCTCCGTAGGGGGCAGCCAAAGAGGCTACACCTTC
size: few; J: TRBJ2-1; V: TRBV28; D: TRBD1; length: 16; CDR3: CASSPAHLTGGDEQFF; DNA: TGTGCCAGCAGCCCCGCCCACCTCACAGGGGGCGATGAGCAGTTCTTC
size: many; J: TRBJ1-1; V: TRBV4-1; D: TRBD1; length: 13; CDR3: CASSLQGAGEAFF; DNA: TGCGCCAGCAGTCTACAGGGGGCCGGGGAAGCTTTCTTT
size: many; J: TRBJ2-7; V: TRBV13; D: TRBD1; length: 16; CDR3: CASSDRDRGFFYEQYF; DNA: TGTGCCAGCAGCGACCGGGACAGGGGTTTTTTCTACGAGCAGTACTTC
size: many; J: TRBJ1-2; V: TRBV5-1; D: TRBD1; length: 13; CDR3: CASSLGQGNGYTF; DNA: TGCGCCAGCAGCTTGGGACAGGGCAATGGCTACACCTTC
size: many; J: TRBJ2-1; V: TRBV7-2; D: -; length: 12; CDR3: CASSLGHNEQFF; DNA: TGTGCCAGCAGCTTAGGGCACAATGAGCAGTTCTTC
size: many; J: TRBJ2-1; V: TRBV18; D: -; length: 15; CDR3: CASSPVPLGGNEQFF; DNA: TGTGCCAGCTCACCAGTCCCCCTAGGGGGAAATGAGCAGTTCTTC
size: many; J: TRBJ2-6; V: TRBV6-1; D: -; length: 15; CDR3: CASSEYLSGANVLTF; DNA: TGTGCCAGCAGTGAATATCTGTCTGGGGCCAACGTCCTGACTTTC
size: many; J: TRBJ2-3; V: TRBV7-3; D: TRBD2; length: 15; CDR3: CASSLIGGARQTQYF; DNA: TGTGCCAGCAGCTTGATCGGGGGGGCAAGGCAAACGCAGTATTTT
size: many; J: TRBJ2-7; V: TRBV29-1; D: TRBD2; length: 13; CDR3: CSVEKTSGGEQYF; DNA: TGCAGCGTTGAGAAGACTAGCGGAGGGGAGCAGTACTTC
size: many; J: TRBJ2-5; V: TRBV5-1; D: TRBD1; length: 16; CDR3: CASSLNPGGGQETQYF; DNA: TGCGCCAGCAGCTTAAATCCAGGGGGCGGGCAAGAGACCCAGTACTTC
size: many; J: TRBJ1-2; V: TRBV19; D: -; length: 15; CDR3: CASSPRTAGQAGYTF; DNA: TGTGCCAGTAGTCCCCGGACAGCAGGCCAGGCTGGCTACACCTTC
size: many; J: TRBJ2-3; V: TRBV27; D: -; length: 13; CDR3: CASSLSPLDTQYF; DNA: TGTGCCAGCAGTTTATCCCCTCTAGATACGCAGTATTTT